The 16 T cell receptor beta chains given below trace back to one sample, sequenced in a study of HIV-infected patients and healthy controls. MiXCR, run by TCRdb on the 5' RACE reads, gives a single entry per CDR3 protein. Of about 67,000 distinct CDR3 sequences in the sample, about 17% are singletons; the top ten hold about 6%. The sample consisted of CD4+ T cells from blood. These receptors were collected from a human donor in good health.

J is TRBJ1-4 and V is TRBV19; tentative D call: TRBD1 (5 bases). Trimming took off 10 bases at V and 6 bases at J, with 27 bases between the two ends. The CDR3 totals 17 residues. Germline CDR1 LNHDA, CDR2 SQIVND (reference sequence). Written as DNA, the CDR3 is TGTGCCACCTCATGGCCCCGCGACAGCCGGACTGATGAAAAACTGTTTTTT. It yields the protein CATSWPRDSRTDEKLFF.

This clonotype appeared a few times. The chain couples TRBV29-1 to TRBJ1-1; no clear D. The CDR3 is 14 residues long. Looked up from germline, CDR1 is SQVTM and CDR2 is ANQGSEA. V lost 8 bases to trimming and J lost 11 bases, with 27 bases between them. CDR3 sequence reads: CSYRRGFMGQEAFF. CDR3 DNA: TGCAGCTACCGAAGAGGTTTCATGGGTCAGGAGGCTTTCTTT.

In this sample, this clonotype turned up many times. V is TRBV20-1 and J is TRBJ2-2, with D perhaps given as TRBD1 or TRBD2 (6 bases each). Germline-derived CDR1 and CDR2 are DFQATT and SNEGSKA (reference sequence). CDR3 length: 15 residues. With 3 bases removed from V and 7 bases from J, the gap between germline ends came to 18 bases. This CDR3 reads CSASPAGEVIGELFF. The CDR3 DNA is TGCAGTGCTAGCCCCGCAGGGGAGGTTATCGGGGAGCTGTTTTTT.

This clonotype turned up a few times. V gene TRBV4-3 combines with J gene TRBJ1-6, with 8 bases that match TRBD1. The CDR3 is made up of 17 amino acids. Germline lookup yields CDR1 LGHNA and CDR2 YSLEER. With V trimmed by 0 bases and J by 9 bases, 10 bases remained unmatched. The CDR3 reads CASSQDPPGQGISPLHF. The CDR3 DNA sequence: TGCGCCAGCAGCCAAGATCCCCCAGGACAGGGAATTTCACCCCTCCACTTT.

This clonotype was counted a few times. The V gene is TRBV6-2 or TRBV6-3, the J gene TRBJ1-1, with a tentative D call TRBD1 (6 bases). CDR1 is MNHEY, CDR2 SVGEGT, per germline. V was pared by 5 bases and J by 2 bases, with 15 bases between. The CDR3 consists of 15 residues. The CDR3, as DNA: TGTGCCAGCAGTCACAATCAGGGGCCAAACACTGAAGCTTTCTTT. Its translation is CASSHNQGPNTEAFF.

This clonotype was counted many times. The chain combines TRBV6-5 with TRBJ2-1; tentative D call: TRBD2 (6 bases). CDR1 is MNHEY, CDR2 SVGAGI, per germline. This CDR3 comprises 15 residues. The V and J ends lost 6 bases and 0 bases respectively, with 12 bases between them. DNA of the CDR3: TGTGCCAGCAGCAGGACTACAAGCTCCTACAATGAGCAGTTCTTC. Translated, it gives CASSRTTSSYNEQFF.

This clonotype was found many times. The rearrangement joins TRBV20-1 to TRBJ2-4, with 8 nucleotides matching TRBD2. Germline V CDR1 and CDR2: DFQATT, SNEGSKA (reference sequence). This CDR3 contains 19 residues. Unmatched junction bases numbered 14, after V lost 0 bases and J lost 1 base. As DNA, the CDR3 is TGCAGTGCTAGAGAGGGGATCGCGGGAGGTCGCGGGGCCAAAAACATTCAGTACTTC. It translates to CSAREGIAGGRGAKNIQYF.

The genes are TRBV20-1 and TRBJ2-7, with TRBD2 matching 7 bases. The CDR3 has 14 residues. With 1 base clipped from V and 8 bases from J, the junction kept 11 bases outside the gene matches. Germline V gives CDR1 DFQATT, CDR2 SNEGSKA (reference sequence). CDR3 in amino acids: CSARVAGVGDQQYF. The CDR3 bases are TGCAGTGCTAGAGTTGCGGGGGTAGGGGACCAGCAGTACTTC.

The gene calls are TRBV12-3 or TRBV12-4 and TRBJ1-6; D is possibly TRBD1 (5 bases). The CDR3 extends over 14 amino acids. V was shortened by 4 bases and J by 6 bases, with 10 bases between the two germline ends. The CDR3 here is CASSSRQTNSPLHF. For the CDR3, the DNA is TGTGCCAGCAGTTCCCGACAGACTAATTCACCCCTCCACTTT.

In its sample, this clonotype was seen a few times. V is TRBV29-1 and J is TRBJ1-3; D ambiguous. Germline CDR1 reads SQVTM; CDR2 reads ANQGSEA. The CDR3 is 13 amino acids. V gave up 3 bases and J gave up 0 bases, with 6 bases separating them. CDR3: CSVEVISGNTIYF. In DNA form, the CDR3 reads TGCAGCGTTGAGGTTATCTCTGGAAACACCATATATTTT.

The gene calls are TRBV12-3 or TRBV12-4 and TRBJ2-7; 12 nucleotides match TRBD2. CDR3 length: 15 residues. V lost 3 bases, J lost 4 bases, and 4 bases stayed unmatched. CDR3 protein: CASSFLAGGIYEQYF. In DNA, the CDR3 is TGTGCCAGCAGTTTCCTAGCGGGGGGGATATACGAGCAGTACTTC.

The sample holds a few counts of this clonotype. The CDR3, as DNA: TGTGCCAGCAGCTTAGGGACAGGGTGGGTCGAAACAGCCACAGATACGCAGTATTTT. This encodes CASSLGTGWVETATDTQYF. This chain uses TRBV7-9 with TRBJ2-3, with 8 positions matching TRBD1. V lost 1 base to trimming and J lost 2 bases; unmatched junction nucleotides: 14. This CDR3 is built from 19 residues. Germline CDR1 reads SEHNR; CDR2 reads FQNEAQ (reference sequence).

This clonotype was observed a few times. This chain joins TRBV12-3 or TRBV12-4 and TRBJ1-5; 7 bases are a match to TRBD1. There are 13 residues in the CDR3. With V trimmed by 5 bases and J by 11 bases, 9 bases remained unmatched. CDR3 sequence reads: CASSPTGIRAQHF. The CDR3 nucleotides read TGTGCCAGCAGTCCGACAGGGATCAGAGCCCAGCATTTT.

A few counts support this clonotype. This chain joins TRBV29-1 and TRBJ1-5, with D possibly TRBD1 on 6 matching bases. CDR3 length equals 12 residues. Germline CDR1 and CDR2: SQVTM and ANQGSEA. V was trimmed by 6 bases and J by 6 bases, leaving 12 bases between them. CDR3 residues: CSVGTQGQPQHF. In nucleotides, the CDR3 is TGCAGCGTCGGGACACAGGGTCAGCCCCAGCATTTT. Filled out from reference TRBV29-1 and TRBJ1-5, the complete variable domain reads SAVISQKPSRDICQRGTSLTIQCQVDSQVTMMFWYRQQPGQSLTLIATANQGSEATYESGFVIDKFPISRPNLTFSTLTVSNMSPEDSSIYLCSVGTQGQPQHFGDGTRLSIL.

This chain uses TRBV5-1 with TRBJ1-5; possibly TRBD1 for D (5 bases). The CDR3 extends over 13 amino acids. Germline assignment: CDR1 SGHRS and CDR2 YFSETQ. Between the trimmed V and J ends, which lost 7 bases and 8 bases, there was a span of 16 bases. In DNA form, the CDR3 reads TGCGCCAGCCATCAGGGTCCTTTAGAGCCCCAGCATTTT. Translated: CASHQGPLEPQHF.

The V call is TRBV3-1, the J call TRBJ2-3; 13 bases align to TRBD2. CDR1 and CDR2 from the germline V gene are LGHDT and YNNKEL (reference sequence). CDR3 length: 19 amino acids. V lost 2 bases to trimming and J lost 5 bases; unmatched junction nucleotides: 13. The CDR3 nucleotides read TGTGCCAGCAGCCAACAGGTTCGAACTAGCGGGGGGGCCAAAGATACGCAGTATTTT. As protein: CASSQQVRTSGGAKDTQYF.